This T cell receptor beta chain was recorded in a study of T cell repertoires in ileal Crohn's disease. Whole-study context: Patients had a median roughly 8-year disease duration, and roughly 40% were active smokers.

Regarding the study as a whole: Compared with non-smokers, active smokers at surgery showed more clonal expansions. High-frequency clones were more common in sorted CD8 than CD4 cells.

Profiled with immunoSEQ multiplex PCR; TCRdb holds only in-frame clones, not every one. Of 9,000 to 10,000 clones in the sample, over 65% were seen once. This clone appeared a single time. What it recognizes is unknown. This CDR3 is 13 amino acids long. Germline assignment: CDR1 LNHNV and CDR2 YYDKDF (reference sequence). Between the trimmed V and J ends, which lost 0 bases and 5 bases, there was a span of 5 bases. The rearrangement uses TRBV15 and TRBJ1-5; D is undetermined. The specimen was ileal tissue. This TCR derives from an adult with Crohn's disease. The CDR3 sequence is CATSRDLDQPQHF. In DNA form, the CDR3 reads TGTGCCACCAGCAGAGATCTAGATCAGCCCCAGCATTTT.